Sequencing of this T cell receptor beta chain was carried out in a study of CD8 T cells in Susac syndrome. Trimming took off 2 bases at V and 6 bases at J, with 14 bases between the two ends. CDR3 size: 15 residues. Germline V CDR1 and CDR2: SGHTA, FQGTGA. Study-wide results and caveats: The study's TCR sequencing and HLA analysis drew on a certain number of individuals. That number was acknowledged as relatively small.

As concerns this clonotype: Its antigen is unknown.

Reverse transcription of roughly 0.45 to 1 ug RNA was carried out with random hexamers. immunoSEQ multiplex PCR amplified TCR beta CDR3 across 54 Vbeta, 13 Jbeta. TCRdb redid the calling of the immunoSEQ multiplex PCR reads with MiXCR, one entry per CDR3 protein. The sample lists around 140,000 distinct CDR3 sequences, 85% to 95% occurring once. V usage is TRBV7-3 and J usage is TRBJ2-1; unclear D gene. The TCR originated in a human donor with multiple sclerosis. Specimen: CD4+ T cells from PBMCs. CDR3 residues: CASSLGSLVTNEQFF. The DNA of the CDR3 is TGTGCCAGCAGCTTAGGCAGTTTAGTAACCAATGAGCAGTTCTTC. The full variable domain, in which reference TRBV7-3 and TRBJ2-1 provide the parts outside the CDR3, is GAGVSQTPSNKVTEKGKYVELRCDPISGHTALYWYRQSLGQGPEFLIYFQGTGAADDSGLPNDRFFAVRPEGSVSTLKIQRTERGDSAVYLCASSLGSLVTNEQFFGPGTRLTVL.